This T cell receptor beta chain was retrieved from a study of blood T cell repertoires in COVID-19 (dated by TCRdb to the early 2020s). Broadly, across the study: Recovered participants in ImmuneRACE Cohort 3 were defined as having two consecutive negative NP/OP PCR tests, clearance from a healthcare professional, or resolution of symptoms. Collaborator samples came from the United States, Italy and Spain and covered acute and convalescent phases of COVID-19. The prospective study material was composed of cDNA or gDNA derived from T cells, B-cell-depleted T cells, or PBMCs. Subjects who had been exposed to COVID-19, were actively infected with it, or had recovered from it provided the deeply sampled blood TCRbeta repertoires that made up the dataset. A freely available public database, intended as a resource for researchers studying the immune response to SARS-CoV-2, is where the repertoires were released. Samples came from the ongoing ImmuneRACE study (first 160 participants) plus 1,254 subjects from 6 global collaborators. The sample metadata nearly always contained a de-identified subject ID, COVID-19 status, age in years and sex. Where available, HLA class I and class II types were taken from metadata supplied by the sample provider and were not determined by assay-based typing. Beyond this particular receptor, the publication reports: The quantity of clinical and demographic metadata differed by source and by participant and was supplied without curation.

TCRbeta CDR3 regions were amplified from genomic DNA by means of the immunoSEQ Assay, a bias-controlled multiplex PCR. The authors processed their data as follows. Nucleated cell counts per sample were estimated from amplification of reference gene primers within the assay. To quantify the absolute abundance of each unique TCRbeta CDR3 rearrangement, sequence reads were collapsed and filtered. Productive Simpson clonality was computed per sample as the square root of Simpson's diversity index over productive rearrangements. The source is immuneACCESS, and TCRdb retained only in-frame sequences with V and J called. Part of the clones is not carried over; for the studies checked, unresolved V genes explain less than half of this, and the remainder is unexplained. That table gives V, J and clone size, and the DNA gave D and trimming. The sample includes a few hundred thousand clones, with about nine tenths observed a single time. Of the sample, 7% to 7.5% is held by the ten largest clones.

Regarding this clone: The specificity of this receptor is unknown. Qualities for individual bases were not recorded, and no much larger clone is one base off.

Counted from cysteine to phenylalanine, this CDR3 has 18 amino acids. Kept here is only the CDR3 DNA, which spans 54 bases and is read in frame from base 1. V is cut back by 7 bases and J by 7 bases, with 19 bases in the junction unmatched. Sequences LNHDA (CDR1) and SQIVND (CDR2) are obtained from the germline V gene (reference sequence). In the prospective study, participants were roughly 18 to 90 years old, resided in 25 or so geographic areas of the United States, and were enrolled through a virtual design. Cohort assignment in the prospective study relied on participant-reported clinical history from a screening survey and a study questionnaire. In the prospective study, mobile phlebotomists collected whole blood, serum and a nasopharyngeal or oropharyngeal swab from each participant. Participants in the prospective study had the option to provide additional blood draws and questionnaires over a roughly two-month period. Before DNA extraction, blood samples from the prospective study were shipped at room temperature or frozen.

The V and J segments used are TRBV19 and TRBJ2-1; TRBD1 agrees with 10 junctional bases. This TCR was recovered from a man between 25 and 39 years old in a cohort exposed to, infected with or recovered from COVID-19 (not recorded which). The specimen was PBMCs or T cells enriched from blood (not recorded which). The sequenced DNA: TGTGCCAGTAAAGAAAGGACAGGGGGTATTACAGGTAAAAATGAGCAGTTCTTC. Translated, this gives CASKERTGGITGKNEQFF.